The 8 T cell receptor beta chains reported below all come from one sample, sequenced in a study of naive and memory T cell subsets listed by TCRdb under 2017. What the authors observed across the whole study: A few larger clonotypes were found in naive repertoires, especially CD8, and these larger clonotypes were possibly memory cells re-expressing CD45RA.

These TCRs' antigens remain unknown. Receptors were amplified or captured by UMI-ligation and nested PCR. The instrument was an Illumina MiSeq. An equimolar mix of two oligonucleotides covering both TRBC1 and TRBC2 was used as the beta constant-region primer. The ligated cDNA went through four rounds of PCR with nested alpha and beta constant-region primers together with the SP2 primer. Through fastp at Q25 and MiXCR, TCRdb rebuilt clones from the public reads, retaining in-frame beta chains. Merged by CDR3 protein, the rows form single entries marked with the most common genes and DNA. For this sample the table gives under 150,000 distinct CDR3 sequences, of which 15% to 25% were detected only once. The top ten constitute 0.5% to 0.75% of the sample. The specimen sequenced was naive CD8+ T cells from blood. What the cell subset or site label conveys for this sample: naive T cells, CD45RA high CD27+. The receptors here all came from a human donor in good health.

This clonotype occurred a few times. The chain carries TRBV12-3 or TRBV12-4 and TRBJ2-5; D is possibly TRBD1 (5 bases). V was clipped by 11 bases and J by 0 bases, with 10 bases between them. The CDR3 contains 12 residues. The CDR3 sequence is CACQGNQETQYF. The DNA for the CDR3 is TGTGCCTGCCAGGGAAACCAAGAGACCCAGTACTTC.

This clonotype has more than one count but fewer than ten. The V and J genes are TRBV29-1 and TRBJ2-7; the D gene is possibly TRBD1 (5 bases). The germline V gene has CDR1 SQVTM and CDR2 ANQGSEA. V dropped 6 bases and J dropped 2 bases, with 14 bases sitting between them. The CDR3 sequence is 13 residues long. The CDR3 protein is CSVAPPGTYEQYF. The CDR3 DNA sequence: TGCAGCGTAGCACCCCCAGGGACCTACGAGCAGTACTTC.

A few counts support this clonotype. The chain links TRBV7-2 to TRBJ2-1; weak D call: TRBD2 (6 bases). Germline V gene sequence: CDR1 SGHTA, CDR2 FQGNSA. Trimming cost V 5 bases and J 4 bases, with 12 bases left between them. This CDR3 comprises 14 residues. DNA of the CDR3: TGTGCCAGCAGCCCTCAGCGGGCTTACAATGAGCAGTTCTTC. It is translated as CASSPQRAYNEQFF.

The sample holds a few counts of this clonotype. The rearrangement links TRBV4-1 to TRBJ2-3; TRBD2 aligns across 7 bases. CDR1 is MGHRA and CDR2 is YSYEKL in the germline V gene. Trimming removed 1 base from V and 5 bases from J; junction bases left unmatched: 9. The CDR3 length is 16 residues. Written as DNA, the CDR3 is TGCGCCAGCAGCCAAGCGGGGCGGGAGCGGGAAGATACGCAGTATTTT. Amino acids: CASSQAGREREDTQYF.

This clonotype has only a few counts. The chain has TRBV18 and TRBJ2-7; perhaps TRBD2 as D (5 bases). The CDR3 covers 13 residues. Trimming left V 11 bases short and J 0 bases short, with 14 bases between. Germline CDR1 and CDR2: KGHSH and LQKENI. CDR3 residues: CARRFRGSYEQYF. Here the CDR3 DNA reads TGTGCCCGGAGGTTTCGGGGCTCCTACGAGCAGTACTTC.

This clonotype has just a few counts. This rearrangement joins TRBV29-1 to TRBJ2-2; D might be TRBD1 (7 bases). Trimming took off 7 bases at V and 7 bases at J, with 16 bases between the two ends. CDR3 length: 13 residues. Germline V gives CDR1 SQVTM, CDR2 ANQGSEA. The chain's CDR3 is CSARQGGGGELFF. The CDR3 DNA reads as TGCAGCGCCCGACAGGGAGGTGGCGGGGAGCTGTTTTTT.

There are a few counts of this clonotype. This chain connects TRBV28 to TRBJ2-5, with D perhaps being TRBD1 or TRBD2 (5 bases each). The CDR3 consists of 13 residues. V gave up 6 bases and J gave up 5 bases, with 13 bases separating them. Germline V gene data show CDR1 as MDHEN and CDR2 as SYDVKM. In DNA form, the CDR3 reads TGTGCCAGCAGAGAGGGGATTACGGAGACCCAGTACTTC. This translates into CASREGITETQYF.

This clonotype came up a few times. The chain has TRBV27 and TRBJ1-4, with D maybe TRBD1 (6 bases). The CDR3 covers 14 residues. The V end was cut by 4 bases, the J end by 2 bases, with 8 bases between. Germline CDR1 and CDR2: MNHEY and SMNVEV (reference sequence). CDR3 nucleotide sequence: TGTGCCAGCAGTTATACAGGGACTAATGAAAAACTGTTTTTT. It yields the protein CASSYTGTNEKLFF. Variable domain in full (rest from reference TRBV27 and TRBJ1-4): EAQVTQNPRYLITVTGKKLTVTCSQNMNHEYMSWYRQDPGLGLRQIYYSMNVEVTDKGDVPEGYKVSRKEKRNFPLILESPSPNQTSLYFCASSYTGTNEKLFFGSGTQLSVL.